Described below is a single TCR beta chain sequence and its context. This record belongs to a study of cytomegalovirus exposure and HLA in healthy donors. CDR3 size: 15 residues. V lost 5 bases to trimming and J lost 0 bases, with 14 bases between them. The germline CDR1 and CDR2 sequences are GTSNPN and SVGIG (reference sequence). The PCR made use of 60 Vbeta and 13 Jbeta primers. The assay was immunoSEQ multiplex PCR, and TCRdb's table has in-frame clones only and misses some. The sample lists around 150,000 clones; approximately 84% were seen once. The chain recombines TRBV30 with TRBJ1-3; no reliable D call. The sequence came from a male donor in good health and CMV-seropositive. The sample was PBMCs. CDR3 sequence: CAWEGSAISGNTIYF. In nucleotides, the CDR3 is TGTGCCTGGGAAGGGAGTGCGATCTCTGGAAACACCATATATTTT.